The rows below give T cell receptor beta chains drawn from one sample of a study of cytomegalovirus exposure and HLA in healthy donors. Repertoires were generated with immunoSEQ multiplex PCR, while TCRdb's copy carries only in-frame clones and drops some. The data contain approximately 100,000 clones, around 70% of them singletons. Sequencing was performed on PBMCs. These receptors were taken from a man aged 45-65 years in good health and CMV-seronegative. The CDR3 runs from the conserved cysteine through the conserved F or W. The D gene is left open where the match is weak. Size tells how often a clone was seen (once, few, many) or the class of an expanded clone, and some rows leave it out.

v_call,j_call,clone_size,d_call,cdr3_aa,cdr3_nt
TRBV28,TRBJ2-5,.,TRBD2,CASRLAGGETQYF,TGTGCCAGCCGGCTAGCGGGGGGGGAGACCCAGTACTTC
TRBV16,TRBJ1-5,.,.,CASSHTWTAGLQESNQPQHF,TGTGCCAGCAGCCATACTTGGACGGCGGGGTTGCAGGAGAGCAATCAGCCCCAGCATTTT
TRBV5-1,TRBJ1-1,.,TRBD1,CASSTGDSGNTEAFF,TGCGCCAGCAGCACGGGGGACAGCGGGAACACTGAAGCTTTCTTT
TRBV5-1,TRBJ2-7,.,TRBD2,CASSLGVGGNFHEQYF,TGCGCCAGCAGCTTGGGGGTGGGAGGGAACTTCCACGAGCAGTACTTC
TRBV2,TRBJ2-1,.,.,CASSPPGGNEQFF,TGTGCCAGCAGTCCCCCGGGTGGGAATGAGCAGTTCTTC
TRBV28,TRBJ2-7,.,TRBD1,CASSSKGANPYEQYF,TGTGCCAGCAGCTCTAAGGGGGCCAACCCCTACGAGCAGTACTTC
TRBV2,TRBJ1-1,once,.,CASSEQGNTEAFF,TGTGCCAGCAGTGAACAGGGGAATACTGAAGCTTTCTTT
TRBV7-9,TRBJ1-1,.,.,CSSSLERGIPEAFF,TGTTCCAGCAGCTTAGAGCGGGGAATCCCTGAAGCTTTCTTT
TRBV7-9,TRBJ2-3,.,TRBD1,CASSPTRFRDRGGADTQYF,TGTGCCAGCAGCCCCACTCGGTTCAGGGACAGGGGAGGAGCAGATACGCAGTATTTT
TRBV19,TRBJ1-2,.,.,CASSVGDNYGYTF,TGTGCCAGTAGCGTAGGGGATAACTATGGCTACACCTTC
TRBV6-1,TRBJ2-2,.,.,CASDLGGGPGGELFF,TGTGCCAGCGACTTGGGGGGGGGCCCAGGTGGGGAGCTGTTTTTT
TRBV9,TRBJ2-7,.,.,CASSVGDSLDEQYF,TGTGCCAGCAGCGTCGGGGACTCGCTGGACGAGCAGTACTTC
TRBV6-4,TRBJ2-3,few,.,CASSERVGTDTQYF,TGTGCCAGCAGTGAGCGAGTGGGCACAGATACGCAGTATTTT
TRBV5-6,TRBJ1-4,few,.,CASSSTGSANEKLFF,TGTGCCAGCAGCAGTACAGGGTCAGCTAATGAAAAACTGTTTTTT
TRBV6-5,TRBJ1-2,once,TRBD1,CASRGTGTDGYTF,TGTGCCAGCAGGGGCACAGGGACAGATGGCTACACCTTC
TRBV6-5,TRBJ2-7,.,.,CASKGYGSSYEQYF,TGTGCCAGCAAGGGATACGGGAGCTCCTACGAGCAGTACTTC
TRBV10-2,TRBJ2-7,.,TRBD2,CAIGTSGRSSYEQYF,TGCGCCATCGGGACTAGCGGGCGCAGCTCCTACGAGCAGTACTTC
TRBV5-1,TRBJ2-2,.,.,CASSSEGRGELFF,TGCGCCAGCAGCTCCGAGGGCAGGGGGGAGCTGTTTTTT
TRBV15,TRBJ1-1,.,.,CATSRDVAGLNTEAFF,TGTGCCACCAGCAGAGATGTCGCGGGGTTGAACACTGAAGCTTTCTTT
TRBV7-9,TRBJ2-2,few,.,CSSSLAREVNTGELFF,TGTTCCAGCAGCTTAGCTCGCGAGGTGAACACCGGGGAGCTGTTTTTT
TRBV10-3,TRBJ1-5,.,TRBD1,CAISVGTGDQPQHF,TGTGCCATCAGTGTGGGAACAGGGGATCAGCCCCAGCATTTT